The entry below gives a single TCR beta chain sequence along with its context. The data stem from a study of blood T cell repertoires in COVID-19. Study background: The United States, Italy and Spain were the sources of the acute and convalescent COVID-19 samples. PBMCs, B-cell-depleted T cells, or T cells were the source of the cDNA or gDNA that made up the material.

Study processing details: Amplification of reference gene primers was used by the study to estimate nucleated cell counts. Produced via immunoSEQ multiplex PCR; TCRdb's table is partial and in-frame only. The V and J calls and clone size were taken over from that table, and D and trimming were inferred from the DNA. The table shows around 200,000 clones, with roughly four fifths occurring only once. Germline V lookup: CDR1 MDHEN, CDR2 SYDVKM. V lost 4 bases, J lost 2 bases, and 4 bases stayed unmatched. The CDR3 consists of 15 residues. The sample taken for sequencing was peripheral blood. This chain links TRBV28 with TRBJ2-3; 9 bases are shared with TRBD1. The receptor was derived from a middle-aged woman with acute or convalescent COVID-19. The CDR3 DNA follows: TGTGCCAGCAGTTCCGACAGGGGGTCCACAGATACGCAGTATTTT. Encoded protein: CASSSDRGSTDTQYF.